Below, 21 T cell receptor beta chains from the same sample are listed, as sequenced in a study of T cell clonality in common variable immunodeficiency. Sequenced by immunoSEQ multiplex PCR; TCRdb stores in-frame clones only, minus some. The table lists tens of thousands of clones, no singletons, with less than 15% in the top ten. Sequencing was carried out using peripheral blood mononuclear cells. These receptors were taken from a person aged 18 to 75 in good health.

As for this clone: The read finishes 3 residues shy of the CDR3 end, and the germline J gene is used to complete it. The chain couples TRBV30 to TRBJ2-1, with 10 bases fitting TRBD2. V lost 5 bases and J lost 2; bases outside the gene matches: 3. Germline lookup yields CDR1 GTSNPN and CDR2 SVGIG (reference sequence). The CDR3 is 14 amino acids. CDR3 sequence reads: CAWDLAGAYNEQFF. The part of the CDR3 DNA that was read is TGTGCCTGGGATCTAGCGGGGGCCTACAATGAG.

This clone appeared many times. The read falls 3 residues short of the CDR3 end, and the missing part is taken from the germline J gene. Other DNA sequences in the same sample also yield this CDR3. The gene calls are TRBV6-4 and TRBJ1-2; maybe TRBD1 (6 bases). Germline V gene sequence: CDR1 MRHNA, CDR2 SNTAGT. The V gene lost 6 bases and the J gene lost 1 base, with 6 bases spanning the gap. The CDR3 sequence is 12 residues long. The CDR3 region is CASRGGNYGYTF. The CDR3 bases that were read are TGTGCCAGCAGAGGGGGTAACTATGGC.

Of note for this clone: One junction end disagrees with the germline gene, perhaps due to a read error. CDR3 amino acids: CSSSVQDYDYTF. Partial CDR3 DNA: TGTTCCAGCAGCGTACAGGACTACGAC. The gene calls are TRBV7-9 and TRBJ1-2; perhaps TRBD1 as D (5 bases). The read ends 3 residues shy of where the CDR3 ends; the end is completed using the germline J gene. The length of the CDR3 is 12 residues. Germline V gene lookup returns CDR1 SEHNR and CDR2 FQNEAQ (reference sequence).

With regard to this clone: The read comes to an end 3 residues before the CDR3 does, leaving the germline J gene to fill in the end. This chain links TRBV19 with TRBJ1-2, with a tentative D call TRBD1 (5 bases). CDR1 is LNHDA and CDR2 is SQIVND in the germline V gene (reference sequence). The ends were cut back, 3 bases at V and 6 bases at J, with 8 bases in the middle. The CDR3 loop spans 12 amino acids. The sequenced CDR3 bases are TGTGCCAGTAGTATTGGGGCAGATGGC. It codes for CASSIGADG. The whole CDR3 is CASSIGADGYTF.

This clone was picked up many times. The CDR3 is cut off 3 residues early in the read; its end comes from the germline J gene. The chain recombines TRBV7-9 with TRBJ1-5; D is possibly TRBD1 (5 bases). V dropped 5 bases and J dropped 7 bases, with 12 bases sitting between them. This CDR3 region has 13 residues. The germline V gene has CDR1 SEHNR and CDR2 FQNEAQ (reference sequence). The CDR3 DNA, read in part, is TGTGCCAGCAGCCAGGGTAAGAACCAGCCC. Protein sequence: CASSQGKNQP. The whole CDR3 region reads CASSQGKNQPQHF.

For this clone: From the germline J gene comes the end of the CDR3, since the read stops 3 residues before it. Other DNA sequences in the same sample also yield this CDR3. This chain links TRBV19 with TRBJ2-7; weak D call: TRBD1 (6 bases). Germline lookup yields CDR1 LNHDA and CDR2 SQIVND (reference sequence). This CDR3 region has 14 residues. V was cut by 3 bases and J by 4 bases, with 13 bases left in between. The CDR3 sequence: CASSMRDNLYEQYF. The CDR3 bases that were read are TGTGCCAGTAGTATGAGGGACAACCTATACGAG. The whole variable domain, filled in from reference TRBV19 and TRBJ2-7, reads DGGITQSPKYLFRKEGQNVTLSCEQNLNHDAMYWYRQDPGQGLRLIYYSQIVNDFQKGDIAEGYSVSREKKESFPLTVTSAQKNPTAFYLCASSMRDNLYEQYFGPGTRLTVT.

This clone was observed many times. The read falls 3 residues short of the CDR3 end, and the missing part is taken from the germline J gene. The genes are TRBV6-1 and TRBJ2-5, with D tentatively TRBD1 (6 bases). Looked up from germline, CDR1 is MNHNS and CDR2 is SASEGT. V gave up 2 bases and J gave up 4 bases, with 17 bases separating them. The CDR3 is 16 amino acids. The part of the CDR3 DNA that was read is TGTGCCAGCAGTGAACCCACAGGGACCCGCAGAGAGACC. Protein sequence: CASSEPTGTRRET. The full-length CDR3 reads as CASSEPTGTRRETQYF.

This clone was counted ten times or more. Read data end 3 residues before the CDR3 end; the end is taken from the germline J gene. This sequence joins TRBV7-2 and TRBJ1-4; D uncertain. The CDR3 has 13 amino acids. Trimming took off 4 bases at V and 4 bases at J, with 7 bases between the two ends. The germline gives CDR1 SGHTA, CDR2 FQGNSA. CDR3 bases read: TGTGCCAGCAGCTCCTGGCTTAATGAAAAA. This encodes CASSSWLNEK. In full, the CDR3 is CASSSWLNEKLFF.

At least ten counts were recorded for this clone. The read finishes 3 residues shy of the CDR3 end, and the germline J gene is used to complete it. J is TRBJ2-7 and V is TRBV11-2; a possible D gene is TRBD1 (6 bases). The CDR3 is 13 residues long. V lost 2 bases and J lost 6, with 11 bases in between. CDR1 is SGHAT and CDR2 is FQNNGV in the germline V gene. The DNA read from the CDR3 is TGTGCCAGCAGCTTATCTTCAGGGGTCGAG. This encodes CASSLSSGVE. In full, the CDR3 reads CASSLSSGVEQYF.

The CDR3 sequence is CASSRGAGTYNEQFF. CDR3 DNA (partial): TGTGCCAGCAGCCGCGGGGCAGGAACCTACAATGAG. The rearrangement links TRBV7-9 to TRBJ2-1; D is perhaps TRBD2 (6 bases). The CDR3 end falls 3 residues outside the read, so it is completed with the germline J gene. Trimming removed 5 bases from V and 2 bases from J, with 13 bases in between. Germline V gene lookup returns CDR1 SEHNR and CDR2 FQNEAQ (reference sequence). The CDR3 is made up of 15 amino acids.

There are many counts of this clone. The read ends 3 residues shy of where the CDR3 ends; the end is completed using the germline J gene. The chain recombines TRBV20-1 with TRBJ1-2; TRBD1 agrees at 10 bases. The CDR3 extends over 18 amino acids. CDR1 and CDR2 (germline): DFQATT, SNEGSKA (reference sequence). Partial CDR3 DNA: TGCACGGGGATGGGGGTTAGGGGACAGGGGCTATGGAACTATGGC. It encodes CTGMGVRGQGLWNYG. The full CDR3 reads CTGMGVRGQGLWNYGYTF.

This clone occurred many times. The read ends 3 residues early relative to the CDR3; the germline J gene fills the gap. The chain employs TRBV7-2 and TRBJ2-5; the D gene is possibly TRBD2 (6 bases). The V end was cut by 5 bases, the J end by 1 base, with 14 bases between. Germline CDR1 SGHTA, CDR2 FQGNSA. This CDR3 is built from 15 residues. The CDR3 loop is CASSPFSGIQETQYF. CDR3 DNA, as far as it was read: TGTGCCAGCAGCCCCTTTAGCGGAATCCAAGAGACC.

This clone appeared a few times. The read ends 3 residues shy of where the CDR3 ends; the end is completed using the germline J gene. The rearrangement uses TRBV7-2 and TRBJ1-6; TRBD1 might be the D (5 bases). This CDR3 is built from 15 residues. Germline-derived CDR1 and CDR2 are SGHTA and FQGNSA. Trimming left V 1 base short and J 10 bases short, with 14 bases between. CDR3 DNA, as far as it was read: TGTGCCAGCAGCTTAGTGGTTGGGGGGGGATCACCC. Protein sequence: CASSLVVGGGSP. The complete CDR3 protein is CASSLVVGGGSPLHF. Together with reference TRBV7-2 and TRBJ1-6, the CDR3 gives the full variable domain: GAGVSQSPSNKVTEKGKDVELRCDPISGHTALYWYRQSLGQGLEFLIYFQGNSAPDKSGLPSDRFSAERTGGSVSTLTIQRTQQEDSAVYLCASSLVVGGGSPLHFGNGTRLTVT.

This clone was observed a handful of times. One end of the junction fails to match germline, which may point to a read error. With the read ending 3 residues before the CDR3 end, the germline J gene is used to fill in that end. The chain uses TRBV18 and TRBJ1-4; tentatively, D is TRBD1 (6 bases). The CDR3 totals 16 residues. CDR1 and CDR2 (germline): KGHSH, LQKENI. CDR3 bases read: TGTGCCGGCTCAACGAGGGGGAGGACAACTAATGAAAAA. Protein product: CAGSTRGRTTNEK. The full-length CDR3 reads as CAGSTRGRTTNEKLFF.

This clone was recorded many times. The read comes to an end 3 residues before the CDR3 does, leaving the germline J gene to fill in the end. J is TRBJ1-2 and V is TRBV20-1; no reliable D call. This CDR3 has 13 amino acids. V lost 5 bases to trimming and J lost 0 bases, with 10 bases between them. The V gene's germline CDR1 is DFQATT and CDR2 SNEGSKA (reference sequence). CDR3 DNA, as far as it was read: TGCAGTGCTGCCAGTGAGGCTAACTATGGC. Translation gives CSAASEANYG. The full-length CDR3 reads as CSAASEANYGYTF.

To note about this clone: The read falls 3 residues short of the CDR3 end, and the missing part is taken from the germline J gene. The identical CDR3 is also encoded by other nucleotide sequences in the sample. This sequence joins TRBV7-7 and TRBJ2-1; weak D call: TRBD1 (6 bases). CDR1 SSHAT and CDR2 FNYEAQ come from the germline V gene (reference sequence). This CDR3 region has 16 residues. The ends were cut back, 5 bases at V and 4 bases at J, with 18 bases in the middle. CDR3 sequence reads: CASSLGSAGAYNEQFF. CDR3 bases read: TGTGCCAGCAGCCTAGGGTCGGCAGGGGCATACAATGAG.

This clone was detected a few times. The read comes to an end 3 residues before the CDR3 does, leaving the germline J gene to fill in the end. This chain uses TRBV18 with TRBJ2-2, with 7 bases fitting TRBD2. In germline, CDR1 is KGHSH, CDR2 LQKENI. CDR3 length equals 13 residues. V dropped 3 bases and J dropped 7; count of bases not matched to a gene: 2. CDR3 loop: CASSPQRGGELFF. The sequenced CDR3 bases are TGTGCCAGCTCACCTCAGCGGGGCGGGGAG.

In its sample, this clone was seen many times. Coverage ceases 3 residues before the CDR3 finishes, and the germline J gene fills in the end. The chain links TRBV20-1 to TRBJ1-2, with 7 bases lining up with TRBD1. The germline gives CDR1 DFQATT, CDR2 SNEGSKA (reference sequence). J was trimmed by 5 bases and V by 0 bases; bases with no gene match: 9. The CDR3 loop spans 15 amino acids. CDR3 bases read: TGCAGTGCTAGAGATCGACAGGGTAGGAGTTATGGC. Translated: CSARDRQGRSYG. The complete CDR3 sequence is CSARDRQGRSYGYTF.

This clone was recorded at least ten times. The sequence runs out 3 residues before the end of the CDR3; the remainder is reconstructed from the germline J gene. This chain uses TRBV18 with TRBJ2-7; 7 bases agree with TRBD1. J was trimmed by 2 bases and V by 0 bases; bases with no gene match: 7. CDR3 length: 16 residues. The germline CDR1 and CDR2 sequences are KGHSH and LQKENI. Here the CDR3 reads CASSPPAPGQTYEQYF. The part of the CDR3 DNA that was read is TGTGCCAGCTCACCACCAGCCCCGGGACAGACCTACGAG.

This clone has a handful of counts. The CDR3 end lies 3 residues beyond the end of the read and is filled in from the germline J gene. This sequence joins TRBV7-9 and TRBJ2-7; D not certain. The CDR3 loop spans 12 amino acids. Germline V gene data show CDR1 as SEHNR and CDR2 as FQNEAQ (reference sequence). With 5 bases removed from V and 5 bases from J, the gap between germline ends came to 10 bases. Partial CDR3 DNA: TGTGCCAGCAGCCATCCCCGGGACGAG. Translation: CASSHPRDE. The whole CDR3 sequence is CASSHPRDEQYF.

In this sample, this clone turned up many times. The sequenced fragment ends 3 residues before the CDR3 boundary, so the rest is inferred from the germline J gene. The rearrangement uses TRBV13 and TRBJ2-3; D perhaps matches TRBD2 (7 bases). CDR3 length equals 14 residues. Germline V lookup: CDR1 PRHDT, CDR2 FYEKMQ (reference sequence). The germline V and J ends were trimmed by 5 bases and 2 bases, with 11 bases remaining between them. The DNA read from the CDR3 is TGTGCCAGCAGCCCCCGGGGGGCCACAGATACG. It encodes CASSPRGATDT. From start to end, the CDR3 is CASSPRGATDTQYF.